Listed here are 26 T cell receptor beta chains from one sample, sequenced in a study of control samples from healthy donors and cancer patients (dated by TCRdb to about 2020). The method behind the library was the immunoSEQ multiplex PCR assay. TCRdb mirrors the immuneACCESS table, restricted to in-frame sequences. Some clones are absent from its copies; in checked studies, under half trace to an unresolved V gene, and the reason for the others is unknown. This sample lists 120,000 or so clones; less than 95% were detected once. The ten most abundant clones make up just over 8.5% of the sample. Material for sequencing was blood. These receptors all come from a man between 18 and 29 years old in good health.

This clone has just one count. The chain joins TRBV6-5 to TRBJ1-1; 11 bases are shared with TRBD1. Germline V gene lookup returns CDR1 MNHEY and CDR2 SVGAGI. J lost 4 bases, V lost 6 bases, and 7 bases had no gene match. The CDR3 runs to 15 residues. The CDR3 sequence is CASRADGTGGTEAFF. In DNA form, the CDR3 reads TGTGCCAGCAGGGCAGATGGGACAGGGGGCACTGAAGCTTTCTTT.

V is TRBV7-9 and J is TRBJ1-1, with 10 bases lining up with TRBD1. Germline CDR1 reads SEHNR; CDR2 reads FQNEAQ (reference sequence). Trimming cost V 1 base and J 0 bases; bases outside gene matches: 8. This CDR3 region has 18 residues. The CDR3: CASSLGTGTGAMNTEAFF. The CDR3 DNA reads TGTGCCAGCAGCTTAGGTACCGGGACAGGGGCGATGAACACTGAAGCTTTCTTT. Full variable domain (remainder filled in from reference TRBV7-9 and TRBJ1-1): DTGVSQNPRHKITKRGQNVTFRCDPISEHNRLYWYRQTLGQGPEFLTYFQNEAQLEKSRLLSDRFSAERPKGSFSTLEIQRTEQGDSAMYLCASSLGTGTGAMNTEAFFGQGTRLTVV.

The chain uses TRBV20-1 and TRBJ2-7; unclear D gene. The CDR3 totals 14 residues. From germline, CDR1 is DFQATT and CDR2 SNEGSKA (reference sequence). The ends were cut back, 3 bases at V and 0 bases at J, with 12 bases in the middle. The CDR3 is CSASPSGSSYEQYF. The CDR3 nucleotides read TGCAGTGCTAGTCCCTCAGGAAGCTCCTACGAGCAGTACTTC.

The V gene is TRBV5-6, the J gene TRBJ2-7; TRBD1 agrees at 12 bases. J lost 7 bases, V lost 3 bases, and 5 bases had no gene match. Germline CDR1 SGHDT, CDR2 YYEEEE. This CDR3 is 14 amino acids long. CDR3 protein: CASSWGQGALEQYF. CDR3 DNA: TGTGCCAGCAGCTGGGGACAGGGGGCTCTTGAGCAGTACTTC.

V and J are TRBV4-1 and TRBJ2-2, with D possibly being TRBD1 (6 bases). CDR1 is MGHRA, CDR2 YSYEKL, per germline. V was clipped by 0 bases and J by 7 bases, with 18 bases between them. This CDR3 spans 17 amino acids. Here the CDR3 reads CASSQDWLSRGGGELFF. For the CDR3, the DNA is TGCGCCAGCAGCCAAGATTGGTTGAGCAGGGGCGGCGGGGAGCTGTTTTTT.

A single count supports this clone. This CDR3 reads CASSDRVSGGSADTQYF. The CDR3 DNA is TGTGCCAGCAGCGATCGGGTTAGCGGGGGGTCGGCAGATACGCAGTATTTT. The chain employs TRBV6-4 and TRBJ2-3; 10 nucleotides line up with TRBD2. The germline V gene encodes CDR1 MRHNA and CDR2 SNTAGT. With 6 bases clipped from V and 4 bases from J, the junction kept 13 bases outside the gene matches. This CDR3 region has 17 residues.

A single count supports this clone. The chain joins TRBV9 to TRBJ1-4, with D maybe TRBD1 (5 bases). This CDR3 comprises 13 residues. V was pared by 0 bases and J by 8 bases, with 8 bases between. Germline CDR1 and CDR2: SGDLS and YYNGEE. The CDR3 reads CASSVGTKEKLFF. CDR3 DNA: TGTGCCAGCAGCGTAGGGACAAAGGAAAAACTGTTTTTT.

This clone was observed many times. CDR3 coding DNA: TGCGCCACCGAGGGGCCTCCCGCAGATACGCAGTATTTT. Translation: CATEGPPADTQYF. This chain joins TRBV10-2 and TRBJ2-3; D may correspond to TRBD1 or TRBD2 (5 bases each). The V gene lost 10 bases and the J gene lost 4 bases, with 15 bases spanning the gap. The CDR3 is 13 amino acids. In germline, CDR1 is WSHSY, CDR2 SAAADI.

The V and J genes are TRBV2 and TRBJ2-1; D is ambiguous. Germline-derived CDR1 and CDR2 are SNHLY and FYNNEI. V was shortened by 6 bases and J by 4 bases, with 16 bases between the two germline ends. CDR3 length equals 15 residues. The CDR3 DNA reads TGTGCCAGCAGAGAGACCCCCTACTTATACAATGAGCAGTTCTTC. Translating gives CASRETPYLYNEQFF.

This clone was seen only a few times. The rearrangement joins TRBV6-5 to TRBJ1-1; unclear D gene. CDR1 is MNHEY and CDR2 is SVGAGI in the germline V gene. There are 12 residues in the CDR3. V lost 5 bases, J lost 8 bases, and 12 bases lay in between. The CDR3 bases are TGTGCCAGCAGTCGGACGGGGAGGGAAGCTTTCTTT. Protein: CASSRTGREAFF.

The CDR3 nucleotides are TGCGCCAGCAGCCAACGGACAGGCAGCTATGGCTACACCTTC. Residues: CASSQRTGSYGYTF. The rearrangement uses TRBV4-1 and TRBJ1-2, with 7 nucleotides matching TRBD1. The CDR3 spans 14 residues. Per germline, CDR1 MGHRA and CDR2 YSYEKL. Trimming at V came to 2 bases and at J to 4 bases, leaving 4 bases not matched to a gene.

This sequence joins TRBV14 and TRBJ1-6; TRBD1 aligns across 8 bases. J was trimmed by 10 bases and V by 3 bases; bases with no gene match: 8. Germline-derived CDR1 and CDR2 are SGHDN and FVKESK. CDR3 length: 15 residues. The DNA for the CDR3 is TGTGCCAGCAGCCAGAGACAGGGGAGGTGGTCACCCCTCCACTTT. The encoded protein is CASSQRQGRWSPLHF.

This clone was seen more than once but under ten times. V usage is TRBV12-3 or TRBV12-4 and J usage is TRBJ1-6; no firm D call. The ends were cut back, 5 bases at V and 10 bases at J, with 12 bases in the middle. The CDR3 runs 13 residues. CDR3 region: CASSAARVSPLHF. CDR3 in DNA: TGTGCCAGCAGTGCGGCAAGGGTGTCACCCCTCCACTTT.

The CDR3 sequence is CASSSRWAETQYF. The CDR3 nucleotides read TGTGCCAGCAGCTCCCGTTGGGCCGAGACCCAGTACTTC. This chain uses TRBV11-3 with TRBJ2-5; D uncertain. The CDR3 loop spans 13 amino acids. From germline, CDR1 is SGHNT and CDR2 YENEEA. Trimming took off 4 bases at V and 5 bases at J, with 11 bases between the two ends.

The chain has TRBV24-1 and TRBJ2-5; 12 bases fit TRBD1. In germline, CDR1 is KGHDR, CDR2 SFDVKD. The CDR3 runs to 15 residues. J was trimmed by 6 bases and V by 4 bases; bases with no gene match: 5. For the CDR3, the DNA is TGTGCCACCAGTGAGGGACAGGGGGCGCGACAGACCCAGTACTTC. Its protein is CATSEGQGARQTQYF.

This clone was detected only once. The chain carries TRBV15 and TRBJ2-3; 7 bases line up with TRBD2. The germline gives CDR1 LNHNV, CDR2 YYDKDF (reference sequence). V shed 1 base and J 2 bases; nucleotides not matched to a gene: 6. This CDR3 comprises 16 residues. CDR3 in DNA: TGTGCCACCAGCAGAGGAATAGGGACTACCACAGATACGCAGTATTTT. It encodes CATSRGIGTTTDTQYF.

The chain carries TRBV4-2 and TRBJ1-5; D gene uncertain. Germline lookup yields CDR1 LGHNA and CDR2 YNFKEQ. This CDR3 comprises 15 residues. The V end was cut by 0 bases, the J end by 5 bases, with 11 bases between. This chain's CDR3 is CASSQDRLLDQPQHF. The CDR3 DNA reads TGTGCCAGCAGCCAAGACAGGCTGCTCGATCAGCCCCAGCATTTT.

This clone has just a few counts. The chain recombines TRBV5-1 with TRBJ2-5; D not resolved. V was pared by 4 bases and J by 1 base, with 11 bases between. There are 14 residues in the CDR3. The germline V gene has CDR1 SGHRS and CDR2 YFSETQ. The CDR3 coding sequence is TGCGCCAGCAGCACGAGGACCGGCCAAGAGACCCAGTACTTC. Its translation: CASSTRTGQETQYF.

The gene calls are TRBV19 and TRBJ2-2; 10 bases match TRBD1. CDR3 length: 17 amino acids. The V segment lost 2 bases and the J segment 3 bases; nucleotides outside the gene matches: 6. The germline CDR1 and CDR2 sequences are LNHDA and SQIVND (reference sequence). The CDR3 nucleotides are TGTGCCAGTAGTATAAGGGGGACAGGGGACTACACCGGGGAGCTGTTTTTT. It translates to CASSIRGTGDYTGELFF.

This chain connects TRBV19 to TRBJ2-5; D ambiguous. This CDR3 has 16 residues. Trimming cost V 6 bases and J 5 bases, with 22 bases left between them. Per the germline V gene, CDR1 is LNHDA and CDR2 is SQIVND (reference sequence). This CDR3 reads CASRPWTSSLLETQYF. Written as DNA, the CDR3 is TGTGCCAGTAGGCCCTGGACCTCGTCTTTGCTGGAGACCCAGTACTTC.

The chain has TRBV12-5 and TRBJ1-2, with D perhaps matching TRBD1 (5 bases). This CDR3 contains 12 residues. Trimming shortened V by 7 bases and J by 2 bases, and 8 bases separated the two germline ends. Germline V lookup: CDR1 LGHNT, CDR2 FRNRAP. The CDR3 DNA is TGTGCTAGTGCATGGGGGAACTATGGCTACACCTTC. It yields the protein CASAWGNYGYTF.

The chain carries TRBV2 and TRBJ2-3, with 11 bases aligning to TRBD2. Unmatched junction bases numbered 5, after V lost 6 bases and J lost 3 bases. Germline lookup yields CDR1 SNHLY and CDR2 FYNNEI. The CDR3 contains 15 residues. The CDR3 spells CASRDWTSGTDTQYF. CDR3 coding DNA: TGTGCCAGCAGGGACTGGACTAGCGGGACAGATACGCAGTATTTT.

V and J are TRBV12-5 and TRBJ1-1; a weak D match, TRBD1 (6 bases). V shed 5 bases and J shed 0 bases, with 13 bases lying between them. CDR3 size: 15 residues. CDR1 and CDR2 (germline): LGHNT, FRNRAP. CDR3 DNA sequence: TGTGCTAGTGGTCCCTGGGACACCTTGAACACTGAAGCTTTCTTT. Translated, it gives CASGPWDTLNTEAFF.

DNA for the CDR3: TGTGCCAGCAGCTTCTCAGATACGCAGTATTTT. It translates to CASSFSDTQYF. The chain joins TRBV11-1 to TRBJ2-3; no firm D call. Deletions cut 3 bases from V and 4 bases from J, with 2 bases between. The CDR3 runs 11 residues. CDR1 SGHAT and CDR2 FQDESV come from the germline V gene (reference sequence).

The chain joins TRBV3-1 (or the pseudogene TRBV3-2) to TRBJ2-7, with a tentative D call TRBD1 (5 bases). Germline values: CDR1 LGHDT, CDR2 YNNKEL (reference sequence). Trimming took off 1 base at V and 5 bases at J, with 9 bases between the two ends. The CDR3 extends over 13 amino acids. For the CDR3, the DNA is TGTGCCAGCAGCCAAGGAGGCAGGGACGAGCAGTACTTC. This gives the protein CASSQGGRDEQYF.

The chain recombines TRBV19 with TRBJ1-4; D perhaps matches TRBD1 (6 bases). V gave up 3 bases and J gave up 8 bases, with 16 bases separating them. The CDR3 runs 15 residues. Per the germline V gene, CDR1 is LNHDA and CDR2 is SQIVND (reference sequence). This CDR3 reads CASSIITGIREKLFF. The CDR3 DNA sequence: TGTGCCAGTAGTATCATAACAGGGATAAGAGAAAAACTGTTTTTT.